This T cell receptor (beta chain) emerged from a study of shared clonotypes between healthy human individuals. Study-wide context: CD4 naive and CD4 memory each took three plates per donor, while CD8 naive took two and CD8 memory one. Study results and caveats: Only blood underwent sampling, and tissue repertoires likely differ. Naive subsets typically showed greater estimated richness than memory subsets.

TCRdb's copy holds only in-frame clones and misses some; the assay was immunoSEQ multiplex PCR. The sample lists some 2.1 million clones, over 85% occurring once. On this clone itself: What it binds is unknown.

The germline CDR1 and CDR2 sequences are SGHNT and YENEEA. Deletions cut 9 bases from V and 0 bases from J, with 10 bases between. The CDR3 covers 13 residues. The sample taken for sequencing was naive CD4+ T cells sorted from blood. The subset was: CD45RA+ positively selected. The rearrangement uses TRBV11-3 and TRBJ2-3; weak D call: TRBD1 (5 bases). This receptor was taken from a young man in good health. In DNA form, the CDR3 reads TGTGCCAGTCAGGGTCCAAGCACAGATACGCAGTATTTT. Protein: CASQGPSTDTQYF. The full variable domain, its missing parts supplied by reference TRBV11-3 and TRBJ2-3, is EAGVVQSPRYKIIEKKQPVAFWCNPISGHNTLYWYLQNLGQGPELLIRYENEEAVDDSQLPKDRFSAERLKGVDSTLKIQPAELGDSAVYLCASQGPSTDTQYFGPGTRLTVL.